The 32 T cell receptor beta chains presented below share a single source sample, sequenced in a study of prognosis after radiotherapy for stage I lung cancer. With two-round multiplex PCR, TCR beta CDR3 sequences were amplified from genomic DNA. Specific primers for each TRBV and TRBJ gene were what first-round PCR used. TCRdb re-called the multiplex PCR reads through MiXCR, storing one row per CDR3 protein. Among tens of thousands of distinct CDR3 sequences, about 45% were seen once, and the ten largest hold more than 13%. The sequencing used PBMCs, collected before or after stereotactic body radiation therapy (not recorded which). These receptors came from a donor aged 50 or older with non-small cell lung cancer.

The table lists this clonotype with many counts. V and J are TRBV7-3 and TRBJ2-5; D might be TRBD2 (7 bases). This CDR3 has 15 residues. Trimming removed 3 bases from V and 5 bases from J, with 16 bases in between. Germline V CDR1 and CDR2: SGHTA, FQGTGA. In DNA form, the CDR3 reads TGTGCCAGCAGCTTTCAGGGCGGGGGCAAGGAGACCCAGTACTTC. This gives the protein CASSFQGGGKETQYF.

This clonotype was found many times. The chain has TRBV20-1 and TRBJ2-1, with 12 bases aligning to TRBD2. Per germline, CDR1 DFQATT and CDR2 SNEGSKA (reference sequence). V lost 0 bases and J lost 7; bases outside the gene matches: 25. The CDR3 has 22 residues. The CDR3: CSARDTGLKGTLAGGGINEQFF. The CDR3 DNA sequence: TGCAGTGCTAGAGATACGGGGCTGAAGGGGACTCTAGCGGGAGGGGGCATAAATGAGCAGTTCTTC.

This clonotype was picked up many times. This chain links TRBV6-1 with TRBJ2-2; 8 nucleotides match TRBD2. V shed 5 bases, J shed 3 bases, and the junction held 5 bases outside the gene matches. CDR1 is MNHNS and CDR2 is SASEGT in the germline V gene. The CDR3 contains 15 residues. The CDR3 protein is CASSQGLGYTGELFF. The CDR3 DNA sequence: TGTGCCAGCAGTCAGGGACTAGGGTACACCGGGGAGCTGTTTTTT.

This clonotype was counted many times. This chain's CDR3 is CASSQPGQEYNEQFF. The CDR3 DNA reads as TGTGCCAGCTCGCAGCCGGGACAGGAGTACAATGAGCAGTTCTTC. This rearrangement joins TRBV18 to TRBJ2-1; 8 bases are shared with TRBD1. V lost 6 bases, J lost 4 bases, and 8 bases stayed unmatched. CDR1 KGHSH and CDR2 LQKENI come from the germline V gene. The CDR3 sequence is 15 residues long.

The V and J genes are TRBV6-1 and TRBJ2-1; perhaps TRBD2 as D (5 bases). The CDR3 runs 14 residues. CDR1 MNHNS and CDR2 SASEGT come from the germline V gene. V lost 7 bases, J lost 4 bases, and 14 bases lay in between. DNA of the CDR3: TGTGCCAGCATCTTTCGGAGCGGTTACAATGAGCAGTTCTTC. This translates into CASIFRSGYNEQFF.

In its sample, this clonotype was seen many times. V usage is TRBV28 and J usage is TRBJ2-3, with a possible D match to TRBD1 (6 bases). CDR3 size: 17 residues. Trimming removed 5 bases from V and 1 base from J, with 19 bases in between. Germline assignment: CDR1 MDHEN and CDR2 SYDVKM. The CDR3, as DNA: TGTGCCAGCAGTATCCCCCTGGGGGCCCCCGGCACAGATACGCAGTATTTT. It is translated as CASSIPLGAPGTDTQYF.

The count of this clonotype is one. It is likely a read error, because the conserved phenylalanine at the end of the CDR3 is missing. The limits of the CDR3 on the DNA are not certain, so only TCRdb's listed CDR3 is given. The chain combines TRBV20-1 with TRBJ1-1; the table's D call of TRBD1 was not tested on the DNA. The V gene's germline CDR1 is DFQATT and CDR2 SNEGSKA (reference sequence). The CDR3 is 17 residues long, ends included. The CDR3 sequence: CSARPRGGTGNTAKDFL.

With respect to this clonotype: One end of the junction fails to match germline, which may point to a read error. This chain links TRBV19 with TRBJ2-6; possible D gene TRBD1, 6 bases. The CDR3 consists of 14 residues. The germline gives CDR1 LNHDA, CDR2 SQIVND (reference sequence). CDR3 coding DNA: TGTGCCAGCCTGGATGGGGCTGGGGACAACGTCATGACTTTC. This gives the protein CASLDGAGDNVMTF.

About this clonotype itself: The germline gene is not matched at one end of the junction; a read error may be the cause. The rearrangement joins TRBV6-1 to TRBJ2-7, with D uncertain. The CDR3 loop spans 12 amino acids. Germline assignment: CDR1 MNHNS and CDR2 SASEGT. This chain's CDR3 is CPSSPSSYEHYF. As DNA, the CDR3 is TGTCCCAGCAGTCCAAGCTCCTACGAGCATTACTTC.

The rearrangement joins TRBV7-2 to TRBJ1-2, with 8 bases matching TRBD1. V lost 0 bases, J lost 4 bases, and 10 bases stayed unmatched. The CDR3 sequence is 17 residues long. Germline V CDR1 and CDR2: SGHTA, FQGNSA. The CDR3 DNA sequence: TGTGCCAGCAGCTTAGCATCCCTGACAGGGGCGGGCTATGGCTACACCTTC. It specifies CASSLASLTGAGYGYTF.

Only one count was recorded for this clonotype. The V and J genes are TRBV7-8 and TRBJ2-2; the D gene is possibly TRBD2 (6 bases). The germline gives CDR1 SGHVS, CDR2 FQNEAQ. CDR3 length: 12 residues. The CDR3 is CETGENTGELFF. In nucleotides, the CDR3 is TGTGAAACGGGGGAGAACACCGGGGAGCTGTTTTTT.

This clonotype was seen at least ten times. The chain employs TRBV4-1 and TRBJ1-2, with a weak D call TRBD1 (6 bases). The CDR3 runs to 16 residues. Trimming left V 3 bases short and J 3 bases short, with 17 bases between. The germline gives CDR1 MGHRA, CDR2 YSYEKL. The CDR3: CASSQLQGGLHYGYTF. Here the CDR3 DNA reads TGCGCCAGCAGCCAGTTACAGGGTGGACTGCACTATGGCTACACCTTC.

Many counts were recorded for this clonotype. V and J are TRBV4-3 and TRBJ2-3; no firm D call. Germline V gene sequence: CDR1 LGHNA, CDR2 YSLEER. V was pared by 0 bases and J by 2 bases, with 12 bases between. The CDR3 length is 16 residues. CDR3 nucleotides: TGCGCCAGCAGCCAAGAAATTAATTTGAACACAGATACGCAGTATTTT. Protein: CASSQEINLNTDTQYF.

Ten or more counts support this clonotype. This rearrangement joins TRBV7-9 to TRBJ2-3; TRBD1 or TRBD2 may be the D gene (5 bases each). CDR3 length: 16 residues. V was cut by 8 bases and J by 1 base, with 19 bases left in between. The V gene's germline CDR1 is SEHNR and CDR2 FQNEAQ (reference sequence). CDR3 region: CASVRTRGFGTDTQYF. The CDR3 DNA follows: TGTGCCAGCGTACGAACTCGGGGCTTCGGCACAGATACGCAGTATTTT.

To note about this clonotype: In this CDR3 the conserved last residue, phenylalanine or tryptophan, is missing, so a read error is likely. Because the CDR3's place on the DNA is in doubt, the DNA is left out and the CDR3 is given as listed by TCRdb. The chain employs TRBV6-1 and TRBJ2-4; the D call in the table, TRBD2, was not verified against the DNA. The germline gives CDR1 MNHNS, CDR2 SASEGT. Ends included, the CDR3 has 19 residues. The CDR3 is CASSKTGTSGKLAKKIRYL.

Turning to this clonotype: A far larger clone is only one base removed, so a read error is likely. The chain joins TRBV29-1 to TRBJ2-1; TRBD1 is a possible D gene (6 bases). The germline CDR1 and CDR2 sequences are SQVTM and ANQGSEA. The CDR3 runs 13 residues. V shed 4 bases and J shed 10 bases, with 17 bases lying between them. The CDR3 spells CSVAGDTTYEQFF. The DNA of the CDR3 is TGCAGCGTTGCAGGGGACACGACCTACGAGCAGTTCTTC.

This clonotype has a count of ten or more. The chain recombines TRBV25-1 with TRBJ1-4; 9 bases match TRBD1. V was pared by 10 bases and J by 7 bases, with 7 bases of the junction left unmatched. This CDR3 is 13 amino acids long. Germline CDR1 reads MGHDK; CDR2 reads SYGVNS. The CDR3 protein is CAKLQGAGEKLFF. CDR3 sequence (DNA): TGTGCCAAGCTACAGGGGGCGGGTGAAAAACTGTTTTTT.

With regard to this clonotype: This may come from a read error, since a much larger clone is one base off. The gene calls are TRBV6-5 and TRBJ2-2; D gene uncertain. Germline CDR1 MNHEY, CDR2 SVGAGI. CDR3 length: 13 amino acids. V was pared by 2 bases and J by 9 bases, with 10 bases between. Written as DNA, the CDR3 is TGTGCCAGCAGTTACGAGAGTAGCTGGGAGCTGTTTTTT. This codes for CASSYESSWELFF.

Concerning this clonotype: A read error is the likely source, as a far larger clone sits one nucleotide away. The chain couples TRBV6-6 to TRBJ1-2, with 7 bases lining up with TRBD1. CDR3 length: 12 amino acids. Germline-derived CDR1 and CDR2 are MNHNY and SVGAGI (reference sequence). Germline trimming cut 9 bases from V and 5 bases from J; bases unmatched to any gene: 6. Here the CDR3 DNA reads TGTGCCAGTTTACAGGGGAAATATGGCTACACCTTC. Translation gives CASLQGKYGYTF.

This clonotype has at least ten counts. This rearrangement joins TRBV9 to TRBJ2-5; 8 nucleotides match TRBD2. Looked up from germline, CDR1 is SGDLS and CDR2 is YYNGEE. J was trimmed by 3 bases and V by 0 bases; bases with no gene match: 10. This CDR3 contains 17 residues. DNA of the CDR3: TGTGCCAGCAGCGTAGAACCCCTAGCGGGCGGAGAAGAGACCCAGTACTTC. This gives the protein CASSVEPLAGGEETQYF. Complete variable domain (other parts from reference TRBV9 and TRBJ2-5): DSGVTQTPKHLITATGQRVTLRCSPRSGDLSVYWYQQSLDQGLQFLIQYYNGEERAKGNILERFSAQQFPDLHSELNLSSLELGDSALYFCASSVEPLAGGEETQYFGPGTRLLVL.

About this clonotype itself: A far larger clone lies a single base away; this is likely a read error. The chain links TRBV6-4 to TRBJ2-3; no clear D. The CDR3 has 18 residues. Trimming stripped 3 bases from V and 0 bases from J, with 19 bases between. Germline assignment: CDR1 MRHNA and CDR2 SNTAGT. In nucleotides, the CDR3 is TGTGCCAGCAGTGAAGCGATCGGCGTTCGTCCTAGCACAGATACGCAGTATTTT. It encodes CASSEAIGVRPSTDTQYF.

As to this clonotype: With only one base between it and a far larger clone, this is likely a read error. V usage is TRBV7-8 and J usage is TRBJ2-1; the match to TRBD2 covers 7 bases. The CDR3 extends over 16 amino acids. Trimming cost V 5 bases and J 7 bases; bases outside gene matches: 14. Per germline, CDR1 SGHVS and CDR2 FQNEAQ. CDR3 region: CASSRTLAVQGNEQFF. The DNA of the CDR3 is TGTGCCAGCAGCCGAACCCTAGCGGTACAAGGGAATGAGCAGTTCTTC.

This clonotype was detected many times. The chain has TRBV6-1 and TRBJ2-1; D ambiguous. The CDR3 length is 11 residues. Looked up from germline, CDR1 is MNHNS and CDR2 is SASEGT. The V gene lost 7 bases and the J gene lost 3 bases, with 4 bases spanning the gap. Written as DNA, the CDR3 is TGTGCCAGCACCTACTACAATGAGCAGTTCTTC. Protein product: CASTYYNEQFF.

By share of the sample, this clonotype is medium-sized (0.01 to 0.1%). The chain joins TRBV6-2 or TRBV6-3 to TRBJ1-2, with a possible D match to TRBD1 (6 bases). Germline lookup yields CDR1 MNHEY and CDR2 SVGEGT. The CDR3 is 13 amino acids. Trimming stripped 2 bases from V and 8 bases from J, with 12 bases between. CDR3 protein: CASSYGGAEGYTF. The CDR3 bases are TGTGCCAGCAGTTACGGGGGGGCTGAAGGCTACACCTTC.

The chain recombines TRBV12-3 or TRBV12-4 with TRBJ1-5; D unclear. CDR3 length equals 14 residues. Trimming shortened V by 2 bases and J by 4 bases, and 9 bases separated the two germline ends. CDR3 protein: CASSLLAGNQPQHF. The CDR3 DNA sequence: TGTGCCAGCAGTTTACTGGCAGGAAATCAGCCCCAGCATTTT.

This clonotype was counted a single time. The V gene is TRBV11-2, the J gene TRBJ1-1; D call uncertain. The CDR3 runs 13 residues. CDR1 SGHAT and CDR2 FQNNGV come from the germline V gene. V gave up 3 bases and J gave up 3 bases, with 8 bases separating them. The CDR3 region is CASSFARYTEAFF. DNA of the CDR3: TGTGCCAGCAGCTTCGCCAGGTACACTGAAGCTTTCTTT.

This clonotype showed up many times. This chain uses TRBV5-1 with TRBJ2-3, with D possibly being TRBD2 (5 bases). CDR3 size: 16 residues. Germline values: CDR1 SGHRS, CDR2 YFSETQ. V lost 1 base to trimming and J lost 3 bases, with 15 bases between them. Here the CDR3 DNA reads TGCGCCAGCAGCTTGCGGGTAGCGTCGGGTACAGATACGCAGTATTTT. It yields the protein CASSLRVASGTDTQYF.

This clonotype was seen many times. The genes are TRBV2 and TRBJ1-5; the D gene is possibly TRBD1 (5 bases). In germline, CDR1 is SNHLY, CDR2 FYNNEI. The V end lost 3 bases, the J end lost 4 bases, and 10 bases lay between the germline ends. The CDR3 sequence is 14 residues long. DNA of the CDR3: TGTGCCAGCAGTGATGTGGGACGAAATCAGCCCCAGCATTTT. It specifies CASSDVGRNQPQHF. The whole variable domain, filled in from reference TRBV2 and TRBJ1-5, reads EPEVTQTPSHQVTQMGQEVILRCVPISNHLYFYWYRQILGQKVEFLVSFYNNEISEKSEIFDDQFSVERPDGSNFTLKIRSTKLEDSAMYFCASSDVGRNQPQHFGDGTRLSIL.

The sample holds many counts of this clonotype. The chain employs TRBV5-1 and TRBJ2-7; 9 nucleotides align to TRBD2. The CDR3 is 15 residues long. The germline V gene has CDR1 SGHRS and CDR2 YFSETQ. V gave up 6 bases and J gave up 7 bases; unmatched junction bases: 14. The CDR3, as DNA: TGCGCCAGCACTCCGGAGGTAGCGGGAGCTAGGGAGCAGTACTTC. As protein: CASTPEVAGAREQYF.

This clonotype came up many times. The chain is built from TRBV28 and TRBJ2-5, with D hard to call. Germline V lookup: CDR1 MDHEN, CDR2 SYDVKM. This CDR3 is built from 12 residues. Trimming pared 6 bases from V and 4 bases from J, leaving 9 bases between. CDR3 nucleotides: TGTGCCAGCAGCCAAGAGCCAGAGACCCAGTACTTC. This encodes CASSQEPETQYF.

This clonotype was observed a handful of times. A read error may account for a junction end that differs from germline. This chain joins TRBV15 and TRBJ1-5; the match to TRBD1 covers 7 bases. Germline CDR1 is LNHNV and CDR2 is YYDKDF (reference sequence). The CDR3 contains 15 residues. CDR3: CASSMSDRVSQPQHF. Here the CDR3 DNA reads TGTGCCTCCAGCATGTCCGACAGGGTTAGTCAGCCCCAGCATTTT.

This clonotype was observed at least ten times. V usage is TRBV4-3 and J usage is TRBJ2-3; D remains unclear. Germline values: CDR1 LGHNA, CDR2 YSLEER. The V end lost 2 bases, the J end lost 1 base, and 10 bases lay between the germline ends. CDR3 length: 15 amino acids. CDR3: CASSQRWAGTDTQYF. The CDR3 region has the DNA TGCGCCAGCAGCCAAAGGTGGGCTGGCACAGATACGCAGTATTTT.